Listed below are T cell receptor beta chains from one sample, sequenced in a study of blood T cell repertoires in COVID-19. Data came from immunoSEQ multiplex PCR; TCRdb stores just in-frame clones and leaves some out. The data show about 100,000 clones, 70% to 85% seen once. The sample was peripheral blood. All receptors come from a woman aged 40 to 50 with acute or convalescent COVID-19. Each CDR3 is given with its conserved first and last residue. Fields, in order: J gene, clone size, D gene, V gene, CDR3 DNA, CDR3 protein. The D gene is left open where the match is weak. For some rows the clone size is stated as once, few or many, or as a class when expanded; others skip it.

j_gene: TRBJ2-5; abundance: -; d_gene: TRBD2; v_gene: TRBV9; CDR3nt: TGTGCCAGCAGCGCGACTAGCGGGGGGGCTGAGGAGACCCAGTACTTC; CDR3aa: CASSATSGGAEETQYF
j_gene: TRBJ1-4; abundance: -; d_gene: -; v_gene: TRBV7-9; CDR3nt: TGTGCCAGCAGCCTTGGGGCAGGCCGAAATGAAAAACTGTTTTTT; CDR3aa: CASSLGAGRNEKLFF
j_gene: TRBJ2-7; abundance: -; d_gene: TRBD1; v_gene: TRBV28; CDR3nt: TGTGCCAGCATCCCCGGGACAGCTAGATACGAGCAGTACTTC; CDR3aa: CASIPGTARYEQYF
j_gene: TRBJ1-4; abundance: few; d_gene: -; v_gene: TRBV7-2; CDR3nt: TGTGCCAGCAGCTTAGTGGTGGGCCCTAATGAAAAACTGTTTTTT; CDR3aa: CASSLVVGPNEKLFF
j_gene: TRBJ2-1; abundance: -; d_gene: -; v_gene: TRBV19; CDR3nt: TGTGCCAGTAGTATAGTATCGAGGAACAATGAGCAGTTCTTC; CDR3aa: CASSIVSRNNEQFF
j_gene: TRBJ1-5; abundance: -; d_gene: TRBD1; v_gene: TRBV5-1; CDR3nt: TGCGCCAGCAGCCAGGGGGATGGATACAATCAGCCCCAGCATTTT; CDR3aa: CASSQGDGYNQPQHF
j_gene: TRBJ2-7; abundance: -; d_gene: TRBD1; v_gene: TRBV5-1; CDR3nt: TGCGCCAGCAGCATCGACAGGGGGGAGTACGAGCAGTACTTC; CDR3aa: CASSIDRGEYEQYF
j_gene: TRBJ1-3; abundance: few; d_gene: TRBD1; v_gene: TRBV30; CDR3nt: TGTGCCTGGGGACAGGGGGTAGTTGGAAACACCATATATTTT; CDR3aa: CAWGQGVVGNTIYF
j_gene: TRBJ2-1; abundance: -; d_gene: TRBD2; v_gene: TRBV3-1/TRBV3-2; CDR3nt: TGTGCCAGCAGATCGACTAGCGGGGATGAGCAGTTCTTC; CDR3aa: CASRSTSGDEQFF
j_gene: TRBJ1-5; abundance: -; d_gene: -; v_gene: TRBV6-5; CDR3nt: TGTGCCAGCAGAACCCGGACAGCTTATCAGCCCCAGCATTTT; CDR3aa: CASRTRTAYQPQHF
j_gene: TRBJ2-1; abundance: -; d_gene: TRBD2; v_gene: TRBV9; CDR3nt: TGTGCCAGCAGCAGAGGACTAGTCAATGAGCAGTTCTTC; CDR3aa: CASSRGLVNEQFF
j_gene: TRBJ2-3; abundance: once; d_gene: -; v_gene: TRBV10-3; CDR3nt: TGTGCCATCAGACAGGGCACAGATACGCAGTATTTT; CDR3aa: CAIRQGTDTQYF
j_gene: TRBJ2-7; abundance: -; d_gene: -; v_gene: TRBV9; CDR3nt: TGTGCCAGCAGCCTCAAGGACAGCCACGAGCAGTACTTC; CDR3aa: CASSLKDSHEQYF
j_gene: TRBJ2-3; abundance: -; d_gene: -; v_gene: TRBV30; CDR3nt: TGTGCCTGGAGCCTACCGGGTTCAGATACGCAGTATTTT; CDR3aa: CAWSLPGSDTQYF
j_gene: TRBJ2-1; abundance: -; d_gene: -; v_gene: TRBV28; CDR3nt: TGTGCCAGCAGCATAGAATCCTATGAGCAGTTCTTC; CDR3aa: CASSIESYEQFF
j_gene: TRBJ2-1; abundance: -; d_gene: TRBD2; v_gene: TRBV2; CDR3nt: TGTGCCAGCAGTGAAAGGGTATGGACTAGCGGGGGGATCATGAATGAGCAGTTCTTC; CDR3aa: CASSERVWTSGGIMNEQFF
j_gene: TRBJ1-2; abundance: few; d_gene: TRBD1; v_gene: TRBV6-6; CDR3nt: TGTGCCAGCAGTCTCCGGGACAGTTCCATTAATTCTCGGGGCTACACCTTC; CDR3aa: CASSLRDSSINSRGYTF
j_gene: TRBJ2-1; abundance: once; d_gene: -; v_gene: TRBV24-1; CDR3nt: TGTGCCACCAGTAGCGGCAATTACTACAATGAGCAGTTCTTC; CDR3aa: CATSSGNYYNEQFF
j_gene: TRBJ2-1; abundance: -; d_gene: TRBD1; v_gene: TRBV2; CDR3nt: TGTGCCAGCAGTGCCCCAAGGTCGACAGGGCGATCCTACAATGAGCAGTTCTTC; CDR3aa: CASSAPRSTGRSYNEQFF
j_gene: TRBJ1-5; abundance: -; d_gene: TRBD1; v_gene: TRBV19; CDR3nt: TGTGCCAGTAGTCCCCAGGGGGCAAATAGCAATCAGCCCCAGCATTTT; CDR3aa: CASSPQGANSNQPQHF
j_gene: TRBJ2-5; abundance: few; d_gene: TRBD2; v_gene: TRBV28; CDR3nt: TGTGCCAGCAAGGACCTTAAGCGGGGGGGCCAAGAGACCCAGTACTTC; CDR3aa: CASKDLKRGGQETQYF
j_gene: TRBJ1-6; abundance: -; d_gene: TRBD1; v_gene: TRBV2; CDR3nt: TGTGCCAGCAGCCTAGACGGGACAGGCAATTCACCCCTCCACTTT; CDR3aa: CASSLDGTGNSPLHF
j_gene: TRBJ2-7; abundance: -; d_gene: -; v_gene: TRBV29-1; CDR3nt: TGCAGCGTTGGGACAGCTAGTCTCCGTGGCGAGTACTTC; CDR3aa: CSVGTASLRGEYF
j_gene: TRBJ1-5; abundance: -; d_gene: -; v_gene: TRBV28; CDR3nt: TGTGCCAGCTGTATTACCCCAGGGGATCAGCCCCAGCATTTT; CDR3aa: CASCITPGDQPQHF
j_gene: TRBJ2-2; abundance: -; d_gene: -; v_gene: TRBV2; CDR3nt: TGTGCCAGCAGTGGACGACGGGGCGGGGCCAACACCGGGGAGCTGTTTTTT; CDR3aa: CASSGRRGGANTGELFF
j_gene: TRBJ1-3; abundance: -; d_gene: -; v_gene: TRBV5-1; CDR3nt: TGCGCCAGCAGCCCTACTGCGAACTCTGGAAACACCATATATTTT; CDR3aa: CASSPTANSGNTIYF
j_gene: TRBJ2-7; abundance: -; d_gene: TRBD1; v_gene: TRBV5-1; CDR3nt: TGCGCCAGCAGCTCTACCCCCACCGGAGACAGGGGGAACGAGCAGTACTTC; CDR3aa: CASSSTPTGDRGNEQYF
j_gene: TRBJ1-2; abundance: -; d_gene: TRBD1; v_gene: TRBV11-2; CDR3nt: TGTGCCAGCAGCGTAGGACAGGGCGGCTATGGCTACACCTTC; CDR3aa: CASSVGQGGYGYTF
j_gene: TRBJ1-2; abundance: -; d_gene: TRBD1; v_gene: TRBV27; CDR3nt: TGTGCCAGCAGTTCATACAGGGGTGGAGGCTACACCTTC; CDR3aa: CASSSYRGGGYTF
j_gene: TRBJ2-3; abundance: few; d_gene: TRBD1; v_gene: TRBV5-1; CDR3nt: TGCGCCAGCAGCTACGGACAGGGTAACACAGATACGCAGTATTTT; CDR3aa: CASSYGQGNTDTQYF
j_gene: TRBJ1-6; abundance: -; d_gene: -; v_gene: TRBV19; CDR3nt: TGTGCCAGTAGTCTCTCTGGGAGCTCCTATAATTCACCCCTCCACTTT; CDR3aa: CASSLSGSSYNSPLHF
j_gene: TRBJ2-1; abundance: -; d_gene: TRBD2; v_gene: TRBV10-2; CDR3nt: TGCGCCAGCAGTGCTATAGCGGGGGGAGGTGAGCAGTTCTTC; CDR3aa: CASSAIAGGGEQFF
j_gene: TRBJ2-2; abundance: once; d_gene: TRBD2; v_gene: TRBV9; CDR3nt: TGTGCCAGCAGCGTAGGGCGGGAGTCCGGGGAGCTGTTTTTT; CDR3aa: CASSVGRESGELFF
j_gene: TRBJ1-5; abundance: -; d_gene: -; v_gene: TRBV6-5; CDR3nt: TGTGCCAGCACCACTCTTAGCAATCAGCCCCAGCATTTT; CDR3aa: CASTTLSNQPQHF
j_gene: TRBJ2-2; abundance: -; d_gene: TRBD1; v_gene: TRBV28; CDR3nt: TGTGCCAGCAGCCCGGGAAACAGGGGGAGCAACTCCGGGGAGCTGTTTTTT; CDR3aa: CASSPGNRGSNSGELFF
j_gene: TRBJ2-5; abundance: once; d_gene: -; v_gene: TRBV7-2; CDR3nt: TGTGCCAGCAGCTTAACACAGGGTAGGACGGAGACCCAGTACTTC; CDR3aa: CASSLTQGRTETQYF
j_gene: TRBJ2-4; abundance: -; d_gene: -; v_gene: TRBV6-2/TRBV6-3; CDR3nt: TGTGCCAGCAGTTCCCTTGACAGATTTCAGTACTTC; CDR3aa: CASSSLDRFQYF
j_gene: TRBJ1-3; abundance: few; d_gene: -; v_gene: TRBV5-4; CDR3nt: TGTGCCAGCAGCTCTGGGGGGGATGGAAACACCATATATTTT; CDR3aa: CASSSGGDGNTIYF
j_gene: TRBJ2-7; abundance: few; d_gene: TRBD1; v_gene: TRBV5-4; CDR3nt: TGTGCCAGCAGCTTGGTCACCGGGACAGGGGTCGAGCAGTACTTC; CDR3aa: CASSLVTGTGVEQYF
j_gene: TRBJ2-1; abundance: many; d_gene: TRBD2; v_gene: TRBV12-5; CDR3nt: TGTATATTAGCGGGATACAATGAGCAGTTCTTC; CDR3aa: CILAGYNEQFF
j_gene: TRBJ2-2; abundance: -; d_gene: TRBD2; v_gene: TRBV11-2; CDR3nt: TGTGCCAGCAGCTTCCTAGCGGGGGACAACACCGGGGAGCTGTTTTTT; CDR3aa: CASSFLAGDNTGELFF
j_gene: TRBJ1-5; abundance: -; d_gene: TRBD1; v_gene: TRBV4-2; CDR3nt: TGTGCCAGCAGCTTCGACAGGGTGGACGGTCAGCCCCAGCATTTT; CDR3aa: CASSFDRVDGQPQHF